This TCR beta chain came from a study of CD8+CD57+ T cells in acquired aplastic anemia. Study as a whole: Mean yield of DNA from sorted CD4+ and CD8+ cells was approximately 3 ug. Study findings and constraints: Statistical testing detected no significant gap in CD8+ Simpson's diversity between patients and controls. The number of CD8+ CDR3 sequences shared by patients and controls was approximately 31.

To note about this clonotype: What it binds is not known.

The patients chosen for sequencing had shown expansion of CD8+CD57+ cells (detected by flow cytometry). With no exception, the patients had severe acquired aplastic anemia. The use of genomic DNA as template underpinned the TCR beta VDJ and CDR3 profiling. TCRdb re-derived calls from the reads in MiXCR, one entry per CDR3 protein. The top ten clones hold 2.5% to 3% of a sample with roughly 150,000 distinct CDR3 sequences, 40% to 55% of them seen once. The CDR3 is 15 amino acids. Trimming stripped 0 bases from V and 2 bases from J, with 10 bases between. Germline assignment: CDR1 LNHDA and CDR2 SQIVND (reference sequence).

Specimen: sorted CD4+, CD8+, or CD8+CD57+ T cells (not recorded which) from PBMCs. The sequence was obtained from a human donor with aplastic anemia. The J gene is TRBJ1-1, the V gene TRBV19; D call uncertain. The DNA for the CDR3 is TGTGCCAGTAGTATAGACCCCAGAGGAAACACTGAAGCTTTCTTT. Protein: CASSIDPRGNTEAFF. Full variable domain (outside the CDR3, taken from reference TRBV19 and TRBJ1-1): DGGITQSPKYLFRKEGQNVTLSCEQNLNHDAMYWYRQDPGQGLRLIYYSQIVNDFQKGDIAEGYSVSREKKESFPLTVTSAQKNPTAFYLCASSIDPRGNTEAFFGQGTRLTVV.